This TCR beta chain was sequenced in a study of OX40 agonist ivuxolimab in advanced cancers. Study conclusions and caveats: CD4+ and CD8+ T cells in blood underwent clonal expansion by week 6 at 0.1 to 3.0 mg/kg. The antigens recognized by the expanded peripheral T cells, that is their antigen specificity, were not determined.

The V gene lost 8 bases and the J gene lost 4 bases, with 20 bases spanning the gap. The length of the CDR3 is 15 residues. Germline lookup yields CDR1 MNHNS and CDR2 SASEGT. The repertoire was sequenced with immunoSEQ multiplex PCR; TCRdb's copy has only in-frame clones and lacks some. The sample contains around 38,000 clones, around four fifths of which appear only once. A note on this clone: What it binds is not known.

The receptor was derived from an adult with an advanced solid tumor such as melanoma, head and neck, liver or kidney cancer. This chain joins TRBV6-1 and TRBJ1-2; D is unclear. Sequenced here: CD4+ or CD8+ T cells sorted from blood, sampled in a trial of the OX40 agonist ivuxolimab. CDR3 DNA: TGTGCCAGCGGAGGTTGGAACGTAAGACTCTATGGCTACACCTTC. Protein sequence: CASGGWNVRLYGYTF.